This T cell receptor (beta chain) was sequenced during a study of T cell repertoires in aging, cancer and after chemotherapy. On the study more broadly: Patients with chronic lymphocytic leukemia were sampled before and after fludarabine- or bendamustine-based chemotherapy.

The CDR3 is made up of 13 amino acids. Germline CDR1 DFQATT, CDR2 SNEGSKA (reference sequence). V shed 6 bases and J shed 2 bases, with 10 bases lying between them. Findings and caveats of the study: Loss of evenness, beyond lost richness, contributed to age-related TCR diversity decline in cancer patients. Median generation probability rose over the chemotherapy interval in each cancer cohort, suggesting rebound thymic output. Age-matched healthy donors had significantly more diverse, less clonal blood TCR repertoires than untreated cancer patients.

Amplification of TCR beta used genomic DNA extracted from peripheral blood. TRB rearrangements spanning V, D and J were amplified using mixed TRB-A/B primers. TCRdb re-derived calls from the multiplex PCR reads in MiXCR, one entry per CDR3 protein. The repertoire includes thousands of distinct CDR3 sequences, about 20% of them detected once, and 7.5% to 9% sits in the top ten. This clonotype was seen a few times. The antigen is undetermined. This receptor was identified in a human donor with a blood cancer. Sample: blood. This chain connects TRBV20-1 to TRBJ2-2; D gene unclear. CDR3 amino acids: CSARRQNTGELFF. The CDR3 region has the DNA TGCAGTGCCCGGCGGCAAAACACCGGGGAGCTGTTTTTT.